This T cell receptor (beta chain) emerged from a study of OX40 agonist ivuxolimab in advanced cancers. This table comes from immunoSEQ multiplex PCR, and its TCRdb copy is limited to in-frame clones, with some not included. Of approximately 16,000 clones in the sample, over 75% were seen once. There are 15 residues in the CDR3. CDR1 is SEHNR, CDR2 FQNEAQ, per germline (reference sequence). V was pared by 4 bases and J by 3 bases, with 16 bases between. This clone was observed a few times. The chain uses TRBV7-9 and TRBJ2-7, with D unresolved. The starting material was CD4+ or CD8+ T cells sorted from blood, obtained in a trial of the OX40 agonist ivuxolimab. The sequence derives from an adult with an advanced solid tumor such as melanoma, head and neck, liver or kidney cancer. In DNA, the CDR3 is TGTGCCAGCAGCTCTCAGGACCACCGGCGCTACGAGCAGTACTTC. This codes for CASSSQDHRRYEQYF.